Each of the 5 T cell receptor beta chains below was sequenced from the same sample in a study of blood T cell repertoires in COVID-19. TCRdb keeps only in-frame clones here, not all; method: immunoSEQ multiplex PCR. The sample lists 90,000 or so clones; around 88% were seen once. Sequencing input: peripheral blood. These receptor sequences come from a man aged 55 to 70 with acute or convalescent COVID-19.

The chain uses TRBV5-1 and TRBJ2-5; tentative D call: TRBD1 (5 bases). This CDR3 has 15 amino acids. V lost 4 bases, J lost 1 base, and 14 bases lay in between. CDR1 and CDR2 from the germline V gene are SGHRS and YFSETQ. CDR3 bases: TGCGCCAGCAGCCCTTTATTAGGGGCCCAAGAGACCCAGTACTTC. Amino acid sequence: CASSPLLGAQETQYF.

The chain has TRBV5-1 and TRBJ2-7; D is unresolved. V was clipped by 1 base and J by 3 bases, with 8 bases between them. The CDR3 covers 13 residues. CDR1 SGHRS and CDR2 YFSETQ come from the germline V gene. The CDR3 DNA sequence: TGCGCCAGCAGCTTGCCGGGTCTCTACGAGCAGTACTTC. This gives the protein CASSLPGLYEQYF.

The chain combines TRBV5-1 with TRBJ2-2, with TRBD1 matching 8 bases. The length of the CDR3 is 16 residues. The germline V gene encodes CDR1 SGHRS and CDR2 YFSETQ. V trimming: 4 bases; J trimming: 1 base; junction bases outside the gene matches: 6. CDR3 protein: CASSTRQGQNTGELFF. CDR3 nucleotide sequence: TGCGCCAGCAGCACCCGACAGGGGCAGAACACCGGGGAGCTGTTTTTT. Based on the CDR3 plus reference TRBV5-1 and TRBJ2-2, the full variable domain is KAGVTQTPRYLIKTRGQQVTLSCSPISGHRSVSWYQQTPGQGLQFLFEYFSETQRNKGNFPGRFSGRQFSNSRSEMNVSTLELGDSALYLCASSTRQGQNTGELFFGEGSRLTVL.

The chain links TRBV5-1 to TRBJ2-7, with 7 nucleotides matching TRBD1. Looked up from germline, CDR1 is SGHRS and CDR2 is YFSETQ. There are 16 residues in the CDR3. V shed 0 bases, J shed 6 bases, and the junction held 12 bases outside the gene matches. In DNA, the CDR3 is TGCGCCAGCAGCTTGGCCGGTAGTGACAGGGTAGCCGAGCAGTACTTC. Translation: CASSLAGSDRVAEQYF.

The rearrangement uses TRBV20-1 and TRBJ1-2; no definite D call. The germline CDR1 and CDR2 sequences are DFQATT and SNEGSKA (reference sequence). CDR3 size: 13 residues. V was pared by 3 bases and J by 8 bases, with 16 bases between. Written as DNA, the CDR3 is TGCAGTGCTAGTCCCCCTAGCCTAGTGGGCTACACCTTC. Translating it yields CSASPPSLVGYTF.